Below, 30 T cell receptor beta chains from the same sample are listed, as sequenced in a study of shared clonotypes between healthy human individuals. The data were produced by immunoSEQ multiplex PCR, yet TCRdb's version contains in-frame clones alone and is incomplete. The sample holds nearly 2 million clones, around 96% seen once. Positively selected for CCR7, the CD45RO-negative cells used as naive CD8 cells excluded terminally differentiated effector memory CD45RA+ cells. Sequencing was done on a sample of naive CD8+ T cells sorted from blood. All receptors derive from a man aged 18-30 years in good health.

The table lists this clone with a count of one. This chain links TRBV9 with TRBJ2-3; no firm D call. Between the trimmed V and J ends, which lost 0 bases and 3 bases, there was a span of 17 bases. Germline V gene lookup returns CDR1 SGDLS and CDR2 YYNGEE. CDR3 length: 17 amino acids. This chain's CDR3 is CASSVAPLTSDTDTQYF. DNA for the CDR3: TGTGCCAGCAGCGTAGCTCCCTTGACCTCCGATACAGATACGCAGTATTTT.

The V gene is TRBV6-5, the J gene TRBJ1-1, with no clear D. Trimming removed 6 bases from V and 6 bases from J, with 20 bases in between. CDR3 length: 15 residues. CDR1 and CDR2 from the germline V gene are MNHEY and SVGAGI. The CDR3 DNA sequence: TGTGCCAGCAGCCCTGACGAGGGAGGAGGCGCTGAAGCTTTCTTT. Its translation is CASSPDEGGGAEAFF.

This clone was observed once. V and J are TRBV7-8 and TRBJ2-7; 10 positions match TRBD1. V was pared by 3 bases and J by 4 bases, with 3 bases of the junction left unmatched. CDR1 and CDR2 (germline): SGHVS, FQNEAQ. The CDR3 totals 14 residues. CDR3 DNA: TGTGCCAGCAGCTTTGCGGGACAGGGGTACGAGCAGTACTTC. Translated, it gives CASSFAGQGYEQYF.

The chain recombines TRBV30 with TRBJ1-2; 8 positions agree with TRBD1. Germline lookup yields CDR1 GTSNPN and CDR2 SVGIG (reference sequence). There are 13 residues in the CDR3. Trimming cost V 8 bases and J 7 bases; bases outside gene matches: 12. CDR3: CALGQGEGFGYTF. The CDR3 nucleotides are TGTGCCCTCGGACAGGGAGAGGGCTTTGGCTACACCTTC.

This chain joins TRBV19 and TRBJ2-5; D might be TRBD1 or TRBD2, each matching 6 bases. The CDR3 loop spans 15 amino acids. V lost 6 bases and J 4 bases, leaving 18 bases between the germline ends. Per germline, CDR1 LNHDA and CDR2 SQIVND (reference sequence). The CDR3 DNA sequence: TGTGCCAGTAGGCCCGTGGGGGCTAGCGTAGAGACCCAGTACTTC. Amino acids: CASRPVGASVETQYF.

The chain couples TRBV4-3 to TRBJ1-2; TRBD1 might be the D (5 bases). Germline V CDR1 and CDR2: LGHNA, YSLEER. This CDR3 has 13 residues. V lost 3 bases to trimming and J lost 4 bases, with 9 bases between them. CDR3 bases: TGCGCCAGCAGCCAGACGACAGCCTATGGCTACACCTTC. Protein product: CASSQTTAYGYTF.

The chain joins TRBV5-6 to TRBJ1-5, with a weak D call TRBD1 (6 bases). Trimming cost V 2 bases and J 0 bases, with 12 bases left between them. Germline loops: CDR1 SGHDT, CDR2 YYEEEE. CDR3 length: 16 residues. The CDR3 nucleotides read TGTGCCAGCAGCTTAGGGGGTAGTTATAGCAATCAGCCCCAGCATTTT. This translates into CASSLGGSYSNQPQHF.

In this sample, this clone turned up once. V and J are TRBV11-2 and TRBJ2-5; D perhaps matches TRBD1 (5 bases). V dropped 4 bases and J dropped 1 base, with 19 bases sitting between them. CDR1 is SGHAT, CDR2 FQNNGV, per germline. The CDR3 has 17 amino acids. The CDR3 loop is CASSSALQAHRQETQYF. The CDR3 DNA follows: TGTGCCAGCAGCTCCGCCTTACAGGCCCACCGCCAAGAGACCCAGTACTTC.

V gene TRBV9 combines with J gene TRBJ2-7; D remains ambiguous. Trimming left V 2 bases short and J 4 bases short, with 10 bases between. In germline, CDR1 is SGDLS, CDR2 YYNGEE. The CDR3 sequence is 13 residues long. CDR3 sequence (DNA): TGTGCCAGCAGCGTCGCGGACCAATACGAGCAGTACTTC. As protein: CASSVADQYEQYF.

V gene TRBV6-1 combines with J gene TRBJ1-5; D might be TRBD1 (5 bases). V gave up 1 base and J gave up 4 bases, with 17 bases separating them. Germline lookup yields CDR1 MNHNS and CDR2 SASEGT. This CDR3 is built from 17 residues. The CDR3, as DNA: TGTGCCAGCAGTGAAGTAGTCGGGCAGGAGGGGAATCAGCCCCAGCATTTT. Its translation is CASSEVVGQEGNQPQHF.

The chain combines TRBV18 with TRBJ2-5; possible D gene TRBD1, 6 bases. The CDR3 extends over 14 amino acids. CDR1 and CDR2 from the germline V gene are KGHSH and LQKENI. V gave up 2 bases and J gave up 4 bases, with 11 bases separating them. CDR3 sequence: CASSPGGIAETQYF. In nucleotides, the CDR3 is TGTGCCAGCTCACCAGGGGGCATCGCAGAGACCCAGTACTTC.

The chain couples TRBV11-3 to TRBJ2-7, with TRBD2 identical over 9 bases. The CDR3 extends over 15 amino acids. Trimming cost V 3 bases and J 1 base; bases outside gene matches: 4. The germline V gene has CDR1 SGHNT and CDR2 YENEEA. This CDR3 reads CASSLTSGPSYEQYF. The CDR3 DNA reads TGTGCCAGCAGCTTGACTAGCGGACCTTCCTACGAGCAGTACTTC. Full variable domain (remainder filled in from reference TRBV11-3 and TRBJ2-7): EAGVVQSPRYKIIEKKQPVAFWCNPISGHNTLYWYLQNLGQGPELLIRYENEEAVDDSQLPKDRFSAERLKGVDSTLKIQPAELGDSAVYLCASSLTSGPSYEQYFGPGTRLTVT.

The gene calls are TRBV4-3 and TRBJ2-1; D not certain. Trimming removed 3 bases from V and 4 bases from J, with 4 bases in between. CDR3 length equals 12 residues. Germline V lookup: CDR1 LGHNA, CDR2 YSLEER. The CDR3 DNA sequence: TGCGCCAGCAGCCACTATTACAATGAGCAGTTCTTC. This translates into CASSHYYNEQFF.

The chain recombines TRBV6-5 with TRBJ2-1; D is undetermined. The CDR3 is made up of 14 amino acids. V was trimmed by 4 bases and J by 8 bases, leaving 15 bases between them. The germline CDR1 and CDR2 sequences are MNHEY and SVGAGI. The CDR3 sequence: CASSSPFRPHEQFF. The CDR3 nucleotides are TGTGCCAGCAGTTCACCATTTCGGCCGCATGAGCAGTTCTTC.

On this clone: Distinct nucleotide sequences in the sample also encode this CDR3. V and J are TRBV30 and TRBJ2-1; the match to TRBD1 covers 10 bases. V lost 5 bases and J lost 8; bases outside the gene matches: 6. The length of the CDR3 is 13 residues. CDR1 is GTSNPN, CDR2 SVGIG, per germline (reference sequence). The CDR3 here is CAWSGQGFDEQFF. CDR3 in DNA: TGTGCCTGGTCGGGACAGGGGTTTGATGAGCAGTTCTTC.

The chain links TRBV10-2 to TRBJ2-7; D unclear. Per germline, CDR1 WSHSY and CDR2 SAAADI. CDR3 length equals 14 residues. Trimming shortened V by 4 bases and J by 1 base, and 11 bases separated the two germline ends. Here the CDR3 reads CASSVHGGSYEQYF. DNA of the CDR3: TGCGCCAGCAGTGTTCATGGCGGTTCCTACGAGCAGTACTTC.

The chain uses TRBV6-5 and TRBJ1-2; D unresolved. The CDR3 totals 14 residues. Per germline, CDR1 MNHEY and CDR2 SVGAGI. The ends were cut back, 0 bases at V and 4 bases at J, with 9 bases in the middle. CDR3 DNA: TGTGCCAGCAGTTACTCGGAACTTCCCTATGGCTACACCTTC. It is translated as CASSYSELPYGYTF.

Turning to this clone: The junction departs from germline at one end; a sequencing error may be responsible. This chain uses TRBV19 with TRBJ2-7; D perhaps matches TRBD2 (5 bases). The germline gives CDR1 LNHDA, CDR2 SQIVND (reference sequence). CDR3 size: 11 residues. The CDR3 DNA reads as TGTGCCAGTAGGGACTCCTTCGAGCAGTACTTC. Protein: CASRDSFEQYF.

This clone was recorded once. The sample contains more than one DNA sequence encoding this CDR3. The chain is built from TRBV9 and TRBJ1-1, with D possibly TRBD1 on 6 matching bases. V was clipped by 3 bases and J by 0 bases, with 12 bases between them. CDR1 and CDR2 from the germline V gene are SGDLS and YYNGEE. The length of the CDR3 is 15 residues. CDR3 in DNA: TGTGCCAGCAGCGAGACAGGTTCCCTGAACACTGAAGCTTTCTTT. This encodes CASSETGSLNTEAFF. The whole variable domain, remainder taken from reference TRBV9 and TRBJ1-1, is DSGVTQTPKHLITATGQRVTLRCSPRSGDLSVYWYQQSLDQGLQFLIQYYNGEERAKGNILERFSAQQFPDLHSELNLSSLELGDSALYFCASSETGSLNTEAFFGQGTRLTVV.

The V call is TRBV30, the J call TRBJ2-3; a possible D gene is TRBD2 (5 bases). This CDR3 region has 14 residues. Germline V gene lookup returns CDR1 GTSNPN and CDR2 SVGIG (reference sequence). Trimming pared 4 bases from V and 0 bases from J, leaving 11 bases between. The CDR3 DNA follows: TGTGCCTGGAAGCGGCTAATCAGCACAGATACGCAGTATTTT. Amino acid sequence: CAWKRLISTDTQYF.

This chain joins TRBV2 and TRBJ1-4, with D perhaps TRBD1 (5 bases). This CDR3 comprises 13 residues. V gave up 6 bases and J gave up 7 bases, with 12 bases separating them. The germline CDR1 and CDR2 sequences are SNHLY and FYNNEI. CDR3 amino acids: CASRLGGGEKLFF. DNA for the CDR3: TGTGCCAGCAGGCTCGGGGGGGGTGAAAAACTGTTTTTT. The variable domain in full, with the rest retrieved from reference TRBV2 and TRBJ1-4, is EPEVTQTPSHQVTQMGQEVILRCVPISNHLYFYWYRQILGQKVEFLVSFYNNEISEKSEIFDDQFSVERPDGSNFTLKIRSTKLEDSAMYFCASRLGGGEKLFFGSGTQLSVL.

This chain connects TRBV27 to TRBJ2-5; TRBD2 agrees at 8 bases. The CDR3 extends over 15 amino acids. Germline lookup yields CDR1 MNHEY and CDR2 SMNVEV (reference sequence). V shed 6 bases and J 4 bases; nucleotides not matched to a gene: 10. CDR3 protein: CASRSRAGEGETQYF. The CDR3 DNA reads TGTGCCAGCAGGAGTCGAGCGGGAGAAGGAGAGACCCAGTACTTC.

The CDR3, as DNA: TGTGCCAGCAAGGAAGTAGCGGGTTACCAAGAGACCCAGTACTTC. Encoded protein: CASKEVAGYQETQYF. V and J are TRBV6-1 and TRBJ2-5; 7 nucleotides match TRBD2. Trimming removed 7 bases from V and 0 bases from J; junction bases left unmatched: 8. There are 15 residues in the CDR3. Looked up from germline, CDR1 is MNHNS and CDR2 is SASEGT.

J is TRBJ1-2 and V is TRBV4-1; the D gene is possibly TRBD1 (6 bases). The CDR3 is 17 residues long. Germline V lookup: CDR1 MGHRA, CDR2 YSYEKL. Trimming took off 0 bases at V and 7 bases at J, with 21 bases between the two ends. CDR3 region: CASSQDGTGWGDLGYTF. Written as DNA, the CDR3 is TGCGCCAGCAGCCAAGATGGTACAGGGTGGGGGGATCTTGGCTACACCTTC.

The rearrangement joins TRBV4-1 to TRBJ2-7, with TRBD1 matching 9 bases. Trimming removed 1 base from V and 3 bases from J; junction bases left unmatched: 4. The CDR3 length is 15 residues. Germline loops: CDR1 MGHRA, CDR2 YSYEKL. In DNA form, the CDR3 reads TGCGCCAGCAGCCAAGTTGAGGGACAGGGCTACGAGCAGTACTTC. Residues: CASSQVEGQGYEQYF.

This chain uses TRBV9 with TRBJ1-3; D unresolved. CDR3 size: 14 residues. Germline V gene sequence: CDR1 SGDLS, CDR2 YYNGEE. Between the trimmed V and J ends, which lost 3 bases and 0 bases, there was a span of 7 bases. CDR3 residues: CASSDGSSGNTIYF. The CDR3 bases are TGTGCCAGCAGCGACGGGAGCTCTGGAAACACCATATATTTT.

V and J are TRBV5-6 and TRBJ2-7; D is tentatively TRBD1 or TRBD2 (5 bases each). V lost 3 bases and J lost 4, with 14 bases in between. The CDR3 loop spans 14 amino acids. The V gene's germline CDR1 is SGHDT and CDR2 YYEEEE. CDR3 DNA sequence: TGTGCCAGCAGCTCGTGGGGGTTTGGGTACGAGCAGTACTTC. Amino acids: CASSSWGFGYEQYF.

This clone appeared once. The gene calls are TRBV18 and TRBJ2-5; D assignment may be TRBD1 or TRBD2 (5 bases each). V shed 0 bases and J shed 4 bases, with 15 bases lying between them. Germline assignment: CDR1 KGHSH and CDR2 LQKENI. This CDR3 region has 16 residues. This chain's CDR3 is CASSPPGPLNRETQYF. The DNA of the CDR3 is TGTGCCAGCTCACCACCGGGACCATTAAACAGAGAGACCCAGTACTTC.

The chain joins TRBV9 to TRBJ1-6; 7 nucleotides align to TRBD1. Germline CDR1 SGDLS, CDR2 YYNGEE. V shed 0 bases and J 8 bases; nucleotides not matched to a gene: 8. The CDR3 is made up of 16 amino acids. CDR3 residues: CASSVGGDRAYSPLHF. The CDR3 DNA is TGTGCCAGCAGCGTAGGGGGAGACAGGGCTTATTCACCCCTCCACTTT.

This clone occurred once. The CDR3 region is CASTAAGATSGANVLTF. The CDR3 DNA reads as TGTGCCAGCACGGCGGCAGGGGCGACCTCTGGGGCCAACGTCCTGACTTTC. The chain links TRBV2 to TRBJ2-6, with D perhaps matching TRBD1 (6 bases). This CDR3 contains 17 residues. Germline values: CDR1 SNHLY, CDR2 FYNNEI. The V end lost 7 bases, the J end lost 0 bases, and 16 bases lay between the germline ends.